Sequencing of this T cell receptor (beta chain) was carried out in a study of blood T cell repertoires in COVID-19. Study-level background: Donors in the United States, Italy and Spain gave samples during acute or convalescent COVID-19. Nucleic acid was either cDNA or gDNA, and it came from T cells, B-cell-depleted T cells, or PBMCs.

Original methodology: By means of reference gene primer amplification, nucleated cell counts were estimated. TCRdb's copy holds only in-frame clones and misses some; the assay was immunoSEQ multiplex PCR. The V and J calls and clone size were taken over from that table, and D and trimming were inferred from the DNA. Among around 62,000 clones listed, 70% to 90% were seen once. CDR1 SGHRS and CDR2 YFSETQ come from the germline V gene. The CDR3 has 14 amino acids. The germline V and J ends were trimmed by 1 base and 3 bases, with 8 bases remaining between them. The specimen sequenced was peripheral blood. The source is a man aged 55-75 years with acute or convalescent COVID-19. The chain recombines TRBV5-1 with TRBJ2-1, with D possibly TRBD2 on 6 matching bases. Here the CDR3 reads CASSLLALYNEQFF. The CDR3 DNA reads TGCGCCAGCAGCTTGCTAGCGCTCTACAATGAGCAGTTCTTC.